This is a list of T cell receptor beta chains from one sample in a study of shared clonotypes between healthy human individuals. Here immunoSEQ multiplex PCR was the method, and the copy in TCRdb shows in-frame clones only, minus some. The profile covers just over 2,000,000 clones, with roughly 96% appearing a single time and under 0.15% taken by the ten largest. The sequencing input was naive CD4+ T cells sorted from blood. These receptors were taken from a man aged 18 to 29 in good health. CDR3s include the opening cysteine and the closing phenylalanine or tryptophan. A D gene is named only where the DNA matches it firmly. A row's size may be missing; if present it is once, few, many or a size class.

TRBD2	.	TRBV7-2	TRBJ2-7	CASRRTSGGTSSYEQYF	TGTGCCAGCAGGAGGACTAGCGGGGGGACTAGCTCCTACGAGCAGTACTTC
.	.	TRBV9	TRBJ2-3	CASSVLGTPSTDTQYF	TGTGCCAGCAGCGTACTCGGGACCCCAAGCACAGATACGCAGTATTTT
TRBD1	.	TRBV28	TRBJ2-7	CASRYSGGYEQYF	TGTGCCAGCAGGTACTCAGGGGGTTACGAGCAGTACTTC
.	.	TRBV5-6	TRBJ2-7	CASSSDSRLYEQYF	TGTGCCAGCAGCTCGGACAGCAGACTCTACGAGCAGTACTTC
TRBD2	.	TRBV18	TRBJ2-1	CASSRSEREINEQFF	TGTGCCAGCTCCCGCAGCGAGCGGGAGATCAATGAGCAGTTCTTC
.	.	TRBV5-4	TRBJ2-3	CASSLVGAADTQYF	TGTGCCAGCAGCTTGGTAGGGGCCGCAGATACGCAGTATTTT
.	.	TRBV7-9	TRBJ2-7	CASSPGANSYEQYF	TGTGCCAGCAGCCCAGGGGCCAACTCCTACGAGCAGTACTTC
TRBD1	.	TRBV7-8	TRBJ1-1	CASSLQGQRNTEAFF	TGTGCCAGCAGCTTGCAGGGACAGAGGAACACTGAAGCTTTCTTT
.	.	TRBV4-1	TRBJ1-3	CASSHEGGAGNTIYF	TGCGCCAGCAGCCATGAGGGGGGGGCTGGAAACACCATATATTTT
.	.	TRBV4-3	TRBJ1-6	CASSPTGLDNSPLHF	TGCGCCAGCAGCCCTACAGGACTAGATAATTCACCCCTCCACTTT
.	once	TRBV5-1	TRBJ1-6	CASSLVSSNSPLHF	TGCGCCAGCAGCTTGGTCTCCAGTAATTCACCCCTCCACTTT
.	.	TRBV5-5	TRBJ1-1	CASSLVQKTEAFF	TGTGCCAGCAGCTTGGTGCAGAAAACTGAAGCTTTCTTT
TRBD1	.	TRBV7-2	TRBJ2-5	CASSFVLLQGRKETQYF	TGTGCCAGCAGCTTCGTACTCCTACAGGGGCGGAAAGAGACCCAGTACTTC
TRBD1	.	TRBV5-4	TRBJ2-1	CASSLTGVGKSEQFF	TGTGCCAGCAGCTTGACAGGGGTTGGTAAAAGTGAGCAGTTCTTC
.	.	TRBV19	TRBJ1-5	CASSIAPGRLQGLSNQPQHF	TGTGCCAGTAGTATAGCCCCAGGGAGACTTCAAGGGTTAAGCAATCAGCCCCAGCATTTT
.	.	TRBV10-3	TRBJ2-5	CAISEFFKGGETQYF	TGTGCCATCAGTGAGTTTTTTAAAGGGGGAGAGACCCAGTACTTC
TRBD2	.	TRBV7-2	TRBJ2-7	CASSLKAGASSYEQYF	TGTGCCAGCAGCTTAAAGGCGGGAGCCAGCTCCTACGAGCAGTACTTC
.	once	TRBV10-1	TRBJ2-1	CASSIDGSSYNEQFF	TGCGCCAGCAGTATTGACGGGTCCTCCTACAATGAGCAGTTCTTC
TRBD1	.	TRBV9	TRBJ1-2	CASSALPGQGAGGYTF	TGTGCCAGCAGCGCCCTGCCGGGACAGGGGGCGGGTGGCTACACCTTC
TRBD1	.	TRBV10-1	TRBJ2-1	CASSARTGDFEQFF	TGCGCCAGCAGTGCTAGGACAGGGGACTTTGAGCAGTTCTTC
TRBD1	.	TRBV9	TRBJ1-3	CASSGDSSGNTIYF	TGTGCCAGCAGCGGGGACAGCTCTGGAAACACCATATATTTT
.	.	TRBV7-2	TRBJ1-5	CASSLVPNSNQPQHF	TGTGCCAGCAGCTTAGTACCGAATAGCAATCAGCCCCAGCATTTT
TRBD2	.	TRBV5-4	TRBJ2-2	CASTSLSGSIPGELFF	TGTGCCAGCACCTCCCTTAGCGGGAGTATCCCCGGGGAGCTGTTTTTT
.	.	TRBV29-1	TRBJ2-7	CSVHTGQVAYEQYF	TGCAGCGTTCACACGGGACAAGTGGCCTACGAGCAGTACTTC
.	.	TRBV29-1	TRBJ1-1	CSAEGAEAFF	TGCAGCGCCGAAGGGGCTGAAGCTTTCTTT
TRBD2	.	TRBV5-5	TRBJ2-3	CASSQTSDTQYF	TGTGCCAGCAGCCAGACTAGCGACACGCAGTATTTT
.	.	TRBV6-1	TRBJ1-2	CASSDVGAGQNYGYTF	TGTGCCAGCAGTGATGTCGGTGCGGGGCAGAACTATGGCTACACCTTC
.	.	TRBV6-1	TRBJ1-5	CASSVDSNQPQHF	TGTGCCAGCAGTGTGGATAGCAATCAGCCCCAGCATTTT
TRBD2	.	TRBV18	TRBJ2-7	CASSPLGLAGGQVEQYF	TGTGCCAGCTCACCTTTAGGACTAGCGGGGGGGCAAGTTGAGCAGTACTTC
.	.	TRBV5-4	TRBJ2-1	CASTLGVGANNEQFF	TGTGCCAGCACTCTAGGGGTGGGAGCGAACAATGAGCAGTTCTTC
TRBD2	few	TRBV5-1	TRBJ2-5	CASSPNPTSGGQETQYF	TGCGCCAGCAGCCCCAACCCGACTAGCGGGGGGCAAGAGACCCAGTACTTC
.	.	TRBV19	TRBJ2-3	CASSIGWGSDTQYF	TGTGCCAGTAGTATAGGATGGGGTTCCGATACGCAGTATTTT
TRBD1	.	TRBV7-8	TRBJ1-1	CASSSGTGIVATEAFF	TGTGCCAGCAGCTCCGGGACAGGGATTGTGGCCACTGAAGCTTTCTTT
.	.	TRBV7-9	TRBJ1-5	CASSRGQTDQPQHF	TGTGCCAGCAGCCGCGGGCAGACGGATCAGCCCCAGCATTTT
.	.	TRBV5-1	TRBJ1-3	CASSRASSGNTIYF	TGCGCCAGCAGCAGGGCCAGCTCTGGAAACACCATATATTTT
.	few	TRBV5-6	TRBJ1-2	CASSFEGRDYGYTF	TGTGCCAGCAGCTTCGAAGGGCGAGACTATGGCTACACCTTC
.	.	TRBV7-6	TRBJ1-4	CASSQGLTLGATNEKLFF	TGTGCCAGCAGCCAGGGACTGACCCTGGGGGCAACTAATGAAAAACTGTTTTTT
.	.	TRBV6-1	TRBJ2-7	CASSDHTNYEQYF	TGTGCCAGCAGTGATCATACCAACTACGAGCAGTACTTC
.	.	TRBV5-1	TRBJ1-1	CASSSDRPNTEAFF	TGCGCCAGCAGCTCGGACCGACCGAACACTGAAGCTTTCTTT
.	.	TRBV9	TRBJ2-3	CASSVGWGTDTQYF	TGTGCCAGCAGCGTTGGCTGGGGCACAGATACGCAGTATTTT
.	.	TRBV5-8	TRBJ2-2	CASSLEGSHTGELFF	TGTGCCAGCAGCTTGGAAGGATCTCACACCGGGGAGCTGTTTTTT
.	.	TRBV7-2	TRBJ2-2	CASSLWENTGELFF	TGTGCCAGCAGCTTATGGGAGAACACCGGGGAGCTGTTTTTT
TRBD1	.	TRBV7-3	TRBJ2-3	CASSLRDRGSADTQYF	TGTGCCAGCAGCCTCCGGGACAGGGGATCTGCAGATACGCAGTATTTT
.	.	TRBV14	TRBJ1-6	CASSQETQNSPLHF	TGTGCCAGCAGCCAAGAGACACAAAATTCACCCCTCCACTTT
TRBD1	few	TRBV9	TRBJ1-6	CASSATGTANSPLHF	TGTGCCAGCAGCGCGACCGGGACAGCCAATTCACCCCTCCACTTT
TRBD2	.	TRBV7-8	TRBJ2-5	CASSFGASGGQTQYF	TGTGCCAGCAGCTTTGGGGCTAGCGGGGGCCAGACCCAGTACTTC
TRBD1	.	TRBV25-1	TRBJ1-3	CASSPFGLGQGVGNTIYF	TGTGCCAGCAGCCCGTTCGGGCTGGGACAGGGGGTTGGAAACACCATATATTTT
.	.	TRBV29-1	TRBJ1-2	CSATETYGYTF	TGCAGCGCGACTGAAACATATGGCTACACCTTC
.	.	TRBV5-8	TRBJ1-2	CASSRTGDPVYGYTF	TGTGCCAGCAGCAGAACCGGGGACCCCGTCTATGGCTACACCTTC
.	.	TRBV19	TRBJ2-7	CASSIQGSEQYF	TGTGCCAGTAGTATCCAGGGAAGCGAGCAGTACTTC
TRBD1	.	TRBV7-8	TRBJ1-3	CASSLRDRVGNTIYF	TGTGCCAGCAGCCTCCGGGACAGGGTTGGAAACACCATATATTTT
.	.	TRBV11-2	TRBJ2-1	CASSLEGATYNEQFF	TGTGCCAGCAGCTTAGAGGGGGCCACCTACAATGAGCAGTTCTTC
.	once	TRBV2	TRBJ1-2	CASSAQATAPRGYTF	TGTGCCAGCAGTGCCCAAGCTACAGCGCCGAGAGGCTACACCTTC
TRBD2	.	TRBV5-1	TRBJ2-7	CASSLTSGYEQYF	TGCGCCAGCAGCTTGACTAGCGGCTACGAGCAGTACTTC
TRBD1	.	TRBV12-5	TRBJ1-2	CASGWTGDSNYGYTF	TGTGCTAGTGGTTGGACAGGGGACTCTAACTATGGCTACACCTTC
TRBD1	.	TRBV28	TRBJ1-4	CASSLPGTGDEKLFF	TGTGCCAGCAGTTTACCCGGGACAGGGGATGAAAAACTGTTTTTT
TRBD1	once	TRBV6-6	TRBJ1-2	CASSLPGQIYGYTF	TGTGCCAGCAGCCTCCCGGGACAGATCTATGGCTACACCTTC
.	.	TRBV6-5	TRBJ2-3	CASSWDRDTQYF	TGTGCCAGCAGCTGGGACCGAGATACGCAGTATTTT
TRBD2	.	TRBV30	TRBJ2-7	CAWGLAGEFYEQYF	TGTGCCTGGGGTCTAGCGGGAGAATTCTACGAGCAGTACTTC
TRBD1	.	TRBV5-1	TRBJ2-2	CASSLEPGQLTGELFF	TGCGCCAGCAGCTTGGAGCCGGGACAGTTAACCGGGGAGCTGTTTTTT